The sequence of this T cell receptor (beta chain) was determined in a study of blood T cell repertoires in COVID-19. Overall study: PBMCs, B-cell-depleted T cells, or T cells provided the cDNA or gDNA that made up the material.

Measured with immunoSEQ multiplex PCR; TCRdb has only the in-frame clones, and not every one. The sample lists hundreds of thousands of clones; around nine tenths were seen once. The germline V and J ends were trimmed by 1 base and 4 bases, with 11 bases remaining between them. The CDR3 contains 14 residues. From germline, CDR1 is SGHDT and CDR2 YYEEEE. The rearrangement links TRBV5-6 to TRBJ1-2; no definite D call. Input material: peripheral blood. The receptor's source is a woman aged 18-30 years who had recovered from COVID-19. In nucleotides, the CDR3 is TGTGCCAGCAGCTTGTTTGAGGGCAGCTATGGCTACACCTTC. It codes for CASSLFEGSYGYTF.